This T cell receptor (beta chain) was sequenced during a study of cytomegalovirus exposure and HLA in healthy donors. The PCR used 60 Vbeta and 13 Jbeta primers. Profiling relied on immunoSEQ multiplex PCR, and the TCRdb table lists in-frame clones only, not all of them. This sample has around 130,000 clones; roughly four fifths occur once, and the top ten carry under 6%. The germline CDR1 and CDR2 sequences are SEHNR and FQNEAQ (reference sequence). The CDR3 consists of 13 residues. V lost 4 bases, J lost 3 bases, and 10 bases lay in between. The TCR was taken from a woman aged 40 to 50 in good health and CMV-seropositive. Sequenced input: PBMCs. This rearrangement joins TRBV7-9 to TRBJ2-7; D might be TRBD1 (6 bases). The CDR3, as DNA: TGTGCCAGCAGCTCCGGGGACAACTACGAGCAGTACTTC. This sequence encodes CASSSGDNYEQYF. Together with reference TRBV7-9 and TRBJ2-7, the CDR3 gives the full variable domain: DTGVSQNPRHKITKRGQNVTFRCDPISEHNRLYWYRQTLGQGPEFLTYFQNEAQLEKSRLLSDRFSAERPKGSFSTLEIQRTEQGDSAMYLCASSSGDNYEQYFGPGTRLTVT.